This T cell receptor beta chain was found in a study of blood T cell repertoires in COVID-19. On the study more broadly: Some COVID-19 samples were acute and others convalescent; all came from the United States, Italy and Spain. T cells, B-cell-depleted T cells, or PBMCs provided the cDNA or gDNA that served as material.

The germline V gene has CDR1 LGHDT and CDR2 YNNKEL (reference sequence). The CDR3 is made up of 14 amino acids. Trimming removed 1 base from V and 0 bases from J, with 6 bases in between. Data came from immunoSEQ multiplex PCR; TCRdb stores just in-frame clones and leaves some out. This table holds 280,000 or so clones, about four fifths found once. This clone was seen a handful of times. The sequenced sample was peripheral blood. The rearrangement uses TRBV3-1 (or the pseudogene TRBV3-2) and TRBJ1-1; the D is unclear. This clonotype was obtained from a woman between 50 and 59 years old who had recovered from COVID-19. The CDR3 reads CASSQAGMNTEAFF. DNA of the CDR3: TGTGCCAGCAGCCAAGCTGGCATGAACACTGAAGCTTTCTTT.